This note documents a single T cell receptor (beta chain) sequence. The CDR3 spans 13 residues. Germline lookup yields CDR1 MNHEY and CDR2 SVGAGI. Trimming cost V 0 bases and J 5 bases, with 5 bases left between them. The sample comes from a study of blood T cell repertoires in COVID-19. On the study more broadly: Sites across the United States, Italy and Spain contributed samples from acute and convalescent COVID-19.

Clinical histories supplied by participants themselves formed the basis of cohort assignment. Two negative PCRs, clearance, or symptom resolution characterized the recovered Cohort 3 donors. Original processing methods: Amplified reference gene primers provided the basis for estimating nucleated cell counts. Data came from immunoSEQ multiplex PCR; TCRdb stores just in-frame clones and leaves some out. Clone size and V and J calls were adopted from that table, with D and trimming inferred from the DNA. The sample contains 150,000 to 200,000 clones, about 80% of which appear only once. This receptor was taken from a woman aged 55-70 years who had recovered from COVID-19. This chain uses TRBV6-5 with TRBJ1-5; D is unclear. Sequences were obtained from PBMCs or T cells enriched from blood (not recorded which). As DNA, the CDR3 is TGTGCCAGCAGTTACTCGCCAGATCAGCCCCAGCATTTT. Protein sequence: CASSYSPDQPQHF.